Here is one T cell receptor beta chain with its context. No antigen is known for it. CD45RO/CCR7/CD25/CD127/CD95/CD27 separated CD4+ naive, central memory, regulatory and stem cell-like memory cells by sorting. This sample was taken from a study of beta chain features in type 1 diabetes. Points from the study as a whole: HLA influence on TCRB rearrangement stayed unresolved here. When Type 1 diabetes patients were examined, their TCRB CDR3s proved moderately but significantly shorter in all four CD4+ subsets.

The CDR3 contains 15 residues. V was pared by 0 bases and J by 6 bases, with 13 bases between. Germline values: CDR1 MNHEY, CDR2 SVGAGI. Expressed TCRB transcripts were sequenced because the entire RNA isolate underwent reverse transcription. Some clones are missing from TCRdb's copy, which holds only in-frame ones; the method was immunoSEQ multiplex PCR. The repertoire holds 200,000 to 300,000 clones, with approximately 13% as singletons. The sequenced sample was naive CD4+ T cells from blood. The V and J genes are TRBV6-5 and TRBJ2-3; D is uncertain. The receptor's source is a man in his thirties or forties with type 1 diabetes. The CDR3 DNA follows: TGTGCCAGCAGTTACTCGCCGTCTGGCCCGGATACGCAGTATTTT. This gives the protein CASSYSPSGPDTQYF.